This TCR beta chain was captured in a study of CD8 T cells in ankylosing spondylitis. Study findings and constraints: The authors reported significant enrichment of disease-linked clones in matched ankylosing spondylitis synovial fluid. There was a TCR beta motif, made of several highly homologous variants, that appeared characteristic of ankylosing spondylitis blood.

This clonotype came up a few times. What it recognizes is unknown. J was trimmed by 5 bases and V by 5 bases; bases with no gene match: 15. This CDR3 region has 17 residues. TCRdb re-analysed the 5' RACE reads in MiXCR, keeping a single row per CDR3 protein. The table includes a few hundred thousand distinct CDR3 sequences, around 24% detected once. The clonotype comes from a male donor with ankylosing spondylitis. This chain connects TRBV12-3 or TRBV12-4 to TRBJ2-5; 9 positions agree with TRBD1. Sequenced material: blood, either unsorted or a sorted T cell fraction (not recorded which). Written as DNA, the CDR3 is TGTGCCAGCAGTCCCCACTCGGGACAGGGAAAGGGGGAGACCCAGTACTTC. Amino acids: CASSPHSGQGKGETQYF.